This record concerns one T cell receptor (beta chain) sequence. The record originates from a study of blood T cell repertoires in COVID-19. Study overall: Sample material is recorded as cDNA or gDNA derived from T cells, B-cell-depleted T cells, or PBMCs.

TCRdb's table, derived via immunoSEQ multiplex PCR, lists solely in-frame clones and lacks some. Of fewer than 250,000 clones listed, roughly 86% are singletons. This CDR3 has 16 residues. Germline V lookup: CDR1 MGHDK, CDR2 SYGVNS. V lost 5 bases, J lost 4 bases, and 9 bases stayed unmatched. The receptor comes from a woman aged 45-59 years who had recovered from COVID-19. The chain combines TRBV25-1 with TRBJ2-2; 8 bases align to TRBD2. Sequencing was carried out using PBMCs or T cells enriched from blood (not recorded which). CDR3 sequence reads: CASSPLVGGGTGELFF. DNA of the CDR3: TGTGCCAGCAGTCCCCTAGTCGGGGGGGGCACCGGGGAGCTGTTTTTT.